This TCR beta chain was sequenced during a study of blood T cell repertoires in COVID-19. Study-level background: Whether acute or convalescent, the COVID-19 samples came from the United States, Italy and Spain.

Original processing methods: Reference gene primers were amplified, and this amplification served to estimate nucleated cell counts. Some clones are missing from TCRdb's copy, which holds only in-frame ones; the method was immunoSEQ multiplex PCR. That table is the source of V, J and clone size, and D and trimming were worked out from the DNA. The repertoire holds 360,000 or so clones, with around nine tenths as singletons. Trimming took off 1 base at V and 4 bases at J, with 14 bases between the two ends. Germline V CDR1 and CDR2: LNHNV, YYDKDF (reference sequence). The CDR3 length is 16 residues. Sequencing was carried out using peripheral blood. The rearrangement joins TRBV15 to TRBJ1-3; weak D call: TRBD1 (5 bases). The clonotype was recovered from an older woman with COVID-19, enrolled during active disease. The DNA of the CDR3 is TGTGCCACCAGCAGAGGTGGCGGGGCGGGAGGAAACACCATATATTTT. This gives the protein CATSRGGGAGGNTIYF.